This T cell receptor beta chain comes out of a study of blood T cell repertoires in COVID-19 (TCRdb year 2020). Describing the broader study: Collaborator samples came from the United States, Italy and Spain and covered acute and convalescent phases of COVID-19. The material from the prospective study consisted of cDNA or gDNA derived from T cells, B-cell-depleted T cells, or PBMCs. The dataset comprised deeply sampled blood TCRbeta repertoires from subjects exposed to, actively infected with, or recovered from COVID-19. The repertoires were made available in a free public database intended to serve as a resource for research on the immune response to SARS-CoV-2. Samples came from the ongoing ImmuneRACE study (first 160 participants) plus 1,254 subjects from 6 global collaborators. Sample metadata almost always included a de-identified subject ID, COVID-19 status, age in years and sex. Where available, HLA class I and class II types were obtained from metadata supplied by the sample provider rather than from assay-based typing.

TCRbeta CDR3 regions were amplified from genomic DNA using the immunoSEQ Assay, a bias-controlled multiplex PCR. The study's own analysis went as follows. The number of nucleated cells in each sample was estimated by amplification of reference gene primers within the assay. Sequence reads were collapsed and filtered to measure the absolute abundance of every unique TCRbeta CDR3 rearrangement. For each sample, productive Simpson clonality was calculated by taking the square root of Simpson's diversity index across productive rearrangements. The clones in this table, taken by TCRdb from immuneACCESS, are in-frame only. Not every clone is retained; where verified, under half of the shortfall comes from an unresolved V gene, and the cause of the rest is unknown. The DNA was the basis for D and trimming; V, J and clone size are from that table. This sample has more than 300,000 clones in its table, and over 90% of those were observed once. The ten largest clones represent about 4% of the sample.

According to the germline V gene, CDR1 reads MNHEY and CDR2 reads SVGEGT. V lost 5 bases and J lost 5 bases, and the count of bases not matched to a germline gene is 5. From cysteine to phenylalanine, the CDR3 is 15 amino acids long. This entry keeps only the CDR3 DNA: 45 bases, framed from base 1. In the prospective study, participants were roughly 18 to 100 years old, resided in fewer than 25 geographic areas of the United States, and were enrolled through a virtual design. To assign participants to cohorts, the prospective study relied on clinical history that participants themselves reported in a screening survey and a study questionnaire. Exposed participants were defined as having been in contact with someone with a PCR-confirmed or clinician-diagnosed COVID-19 case within 2 weeks of study entry. In the prospective study, mobile phlebotomists collected whole blood, serum and a nasopharyngeal or oropharyngeal swab from each participant. Prospective study participants could optionally give additional blood draws and questionnaires over a roughly 2-month period. Before DNA extraction, prospective study blood samples were shipped either frozen or at room temperature.

The research as a whole found: The quantity of clinical and demographic metadata differed by source and by participant and was supplied without curation.

Details on this clone: It lacks a known antigen. No base quality information exists; no much larger clone differs at one position.

Sequencing was carried out using PBMCs or T cells enriched from blood (not recorded which). This clonotype was obtained from a woman in her 30s who had been exposed to COVID-19. The rearranged chain carries TRBV6-2 or TRBV6-3 and TRBJ2-6; 8 middle bases align to TRBD1. The encoded CDR3 is CASSQTGGWANVLTF. The DNA sequence follows: TGTGCCAGCAGTCAAACAGGGGGGTGGGCCAACGTCCTGACTTTC.